These 14 T cell receptor beta chains were sequenced from one sample in a study of blood T cell repertoires in COVID-19 (dated by TCRdb to about 2020). Preparation of the library involved the immunoSEQ multiplex PCR assay. TCRdb mirrors the immuneACCESS table, restricted to in-frame sequences. Some clones are absent from its copies; in checked studies, under half trace to an unresolved V gene, and the reason for the others is unknown. Across this sample there are hundreds of thousands of clones, with more than 80% seen only once. The top ten clones comprise 0.9% to 1.1% of the sample. The sample taken for sequencing was PBMCs or T cells enriched from blood (not recorded which). These receptors originate from a man between 18 and 35 years old who had recovered from COVID-19.

The CDR3 nucleotides read TGTGCCAGCAGCTTGGTAGGGGATAACACTGAAGCTTTCTTT. Translation gives CASSLVGDNTEAFF. The rearrangement joins TRBV5-6 to TRBJ1-1, with a possible D match to TRBD1 (5 bases). The CDR3 consists of 14 residues. The germline V and J ends were trimmed by 0 bases and 2 bases, with 8 bases remaining between them. From germline, CDR1 is SGHDT and CDR2 YYEEEE.

This clone was seen only once. The rearrangement uses TRBV9 and TRBJ2-7, with TRBD2 matching over 8 bases. J was trimmed by 6 bases and V by 3 bases; bases with no gene match: 5. Germline V gene sequence: CDR1 SGDLS, CDR2 YYNGEE. The CDR3 is made up of 13 amino acids. The CDR3 spells CASSATSAAEQYF. The CDR3 DNA is TGTGCCAGCAGCGCGACTAGCGCGGCCGAGCAGTACTTC.

The V gene is TRBV19, the J gene TRBJ1-2, with 9 bases aligning to TRBD1. The CDR3 loop spans 17 amino acids. After removal of 6 bases from V and 7 bases from J, the junction contained 18 bases not matched to a gene. Germline-derived CDR1 and CDR2 are LNHDA and SQIVND (reference sequence). The CDR3 reads CASSPTASGTGRFGYTF. CDR3 DNA sequence: TGTGCCAGTAGCCCCACCGCCTCGGGGACAGGGAGGTTTGGCTACACCTTC. Full variable domain (missing parts from reference TRBV19 and TRBJ1-2): DGGITQSPKYLFRKEGQNVTLSCEQNLNHDAMYWYRQDPGQGLRLIYYSQIVNDFQKGDIAEGYSVSREKKESFPLTVTSAQKNPTAFYLCASSPTASGTGRFGYTFGSGTRLTVV.

This chain joins TRBV9 and TRBJ2-7, with TRBD2 identical over 10 bases. With V trimmed by 4 bases and J by 2 bases, 15 bases remained unmatched. Germline V gene data show CDR1 as SGDLS and CDR2 as YYNGEE. The length of the CDR3 is 18 residues. In DNA, the CDR3 is TGTGCCAGCAGCCCCACGGGGGATAGCGGGAGGATCGCCTACGAGCAGTACTTC. Translation: CASSPTGDSGRIAYEQYF.

The chain carries TRBV6-5 and TRBJ2-7, with TRBD1 as a possible D gene (5 bases). CDR1 and CDR2 from the germline V gene are MNHEY and SVGAGI. The CDR3 has 15 amino acids. The V end lost 5 bases, the J end lost 7 bases, and 21 bases lay between the germline ends. Here the CDR3 DNA reads TGTGCCAGCAGTCCAGGCTCCGCAGGGCTAACGGAGCAGTACTTC. Translating gives CASSPGSAGLTEQYF.

This clone was observed once. V gene TRBV5-1 combines with J gene TRBJ2-1; TRBD2 might be the D (6 bases). Trimming cost V 4 bases and J 7 bases, with 18 bases left between them. The CDR3 contains 15 residues. Germline CDR1 and CDR2: SGHRS and YFSETQ. This CDR3 reads CASSPSRTEGNEQFF. The CDR3 DNA reads TGCGCCAGCAGCCCGTCCCGGACGGAGGGGAATGAGCAGTTCTTC.

This clone was seen a single time. CDR3 DNA: TGTGCCAGCTCACCAGTAGAGGATCAGCCCCAGCATTTT. Translating it yields CASSPVEDQPQHF. The chain combines TRBV18 with TRBJ1-5; no reliable D call. Trimming pared 2 bases from V and 5 bases from J, leaving 7 bases between. The CDR3 covers 13 residues. Germline V gives CDR1 KGHSH, CDR2 LQKENI.

This CDR3 is CSVNFGLGLSGNTIYF. The CDR3 nucleotides are TGCAGCGTCAACTTCGGATTGGGGCTCTCTGGAAACACCATATATTTT. The V call is TRBV29-1, the J call TRBJ1-3; a weak D match, TRBD1 (5 bases). This CDR3 is built from 16 residues. V was pared by 6 bases and J by 0 bases, with 18 bases between. The V gene's germline CDR1 is SQVTM and CDR2 ANQGSEA. The variable domain in full, with the rest retrieved from reference TRBV29-1 and TRBJ1-3, is SAVISQKPSRDICQRGTSLTIQCQVDSQVTMMFWYRQQPGQSLTLIATANQGSEATYESGFVIDKFPISRPNLTFSTLTVSNMSPEDSSIYLCSVNFGLGLSGNTIYFGEGSWLTVV.

The chain has TRBV18 and TRBJ1-2, with 7 bases lining up with TRBD1. After removal of 3 bases from V and 1 base from J, the junction contained 5 bases not matched to a gene. This CDR3 spans 15 amino acids. From germline, CDR1 is KGHSH and CDR2 LQKENI. CDR3 bases: TGTGCCAGCTCACCTCCGGGACAGCGTAACTATGGCTACACCTTC. Protein sequence: CASSPPGQRNYGYTF.

This clone was recorded once. The chain links TRBV5-1 to TRBJ2-3; TRBD1 matches at 10 bases. Germline-derived CDR1 and CDR2 are SGHRS and YFSETQ. The CDR3 is 15 amino acids. V shed 4 bases, J shed 3 bases, and the junction held 5 bases outside the gene matches. The DNA of the CDR3 is TGCGCCAGCAGCCGAGGACAGGGGGGGACAGATACGCAGTATTTT. Amino acids: CASSRGQGGTDTQYF. Full variable domain (rest looked up from reference TRBV5-1 and TRBJ2-3): KAGVTQTPRYLIKTRGQQVTLSCSPISGHRSVSWYQQTPGQGLQFLFEYFSETQRNKGNFPGRFSGRQFSNSRSEMNVSTLELGDSALYLCASSRGQGGTDTQYFGPGTRLTVL.

The chain is built from TRBV28 and TRBJ2-7; 7 bases are a match to TRBD1. V lost 7 bases, J lost 3 bases, and 9 bases stayed unmatched. The CDR3 length is 14 residues. Per the germline V gene, CDR1 is MDHEN and CDR2 is SYDVKM. CDR3: CASTLPGQVYEQYF. The CDR3 nucleotides read TGTGCCAGCACCCTCCCAGGACAGGTCTACGAGCAGTACTTC.

The J gene is TRBJ2-1, the V gene TRBV4-3; a weak D match, TRBD2 (5 bases). V dropped 0 bases and J dropped 5 bases, with 20 bases sitting between them. The CDR3 is 18 residues long. CDR1 and CDR2 (germline): LGHNA, YSLEER. The CDR3 loop is CASSQESTSYIPNNEQFF. In DNA, the CDR3 is TGCGCCAGCAGCCAAGAATCAACTAGTTATATCCCCAACAATGAGCAGTTCTTC.

The gene calls are TRBV10-1 and TRBJ1-6; D gene uncertain. Germline V lookup: CDR1 WNHNN, CDR2 SYGVQD (reference sequence). The CDR3 length is 14 residues. V was trimmed by 8 bases and J by 7 bases, leaving 15 bases between them. The CDR3 sequence is CASQESHWNSPLHF. As DNA, the CDR3 is TGCGCCAGCCAAGAGAGTCACTGGAATTCACCCCTCCACTTT.

The J gene is TRBJ2-1, the V gene TRBV25-1; 8 bases map to TRBD2. After removal of 2 bases from V and 4 bases from J, the junction contained 4 bases not matched to a gene. This CDR3 spans 15 amino acids. Germline values: CDR1 MGHDK, CDR2 SYGVNS. The CDR3 reads CASSESGGGYNEQFF. In DNA form, the CDR3 reads TGTGCCAGCAGTGAAAGCGGGGGTGGATACAATGAGCAGTTCTTC.